This T cell receptor (beta chain) is from a study of T cells in Graves' hyperthyroidism and ophthalmopathy. This clonotype appeared many times. The CDR3 regions of TCR beta were amplified from RNA transcripts. In the first-round RT-PCR of the TCR CDR3, the HTBI primer set was used. TCRdb used MiXCR to reprocess the multiplex PCR reads, holding one entry per CDR3 protein. The profile shows 350,000 to 450,000 distinct CDR3 sequences, approximately 18% of them singletons. The CDR3 sequence is 15 residues long. The ends were cut back, 6 bases at V and 0 bases at J, with 14 bases in the middle. Germline lookup yields CDR1 MDHEN and CDR2 SYDVKM.

Sequenced: blood. This sequence originates from a woman in her 30s with Graves' hyperthyroidism that later progressed to Graves' ophthalmopathy. This chain links TRBV28 with TRBJ1-1; D might be TRBD1 (5 bases). The CDR3: CASSPPGLMNTEAFF. The CDR3 DNA follows: TGTGCCAGCAGCCCACCGGGACTGATGAACACTGAAGCTTTCTTT.